The 12 T cell receptor beta chains in this list originate from one sample, sequenced in a study of neoadjuvant nivolumab and ipilimumab in lung cancer. Here immunoSEQ multiplex PCR was the method, and the copy in TCRdb shows in-frame clones only, minus some. The repertoire holds roughly 20,000 clones, with about nine tenths as singletons. Sequenced here: peripheral blood, sampled before neoadjuvant nivolumab, alone or with ipilimumab. The receptors were sampled from an adult with non-small cell lung cancer.

The chain employs TRBV7-2 and TRBJ2-3; D gene ambiguous. Germline V CDR1 and CDR2: SGHTA, FQGNSA. V was clipped by 4 bases and J by 2 bases, with 4 bases between them. This CDR3 region has 12 residues. CDR3 sequence (DNA): TGTGCCAGCAGCTACTACACAGATACGCAGTATTTT. Protein product: CASSYYTDTQYF.

V and J are TRBV5-1 and TRBJ1-1; D gene unclear. The CDR3 covers 14 residues. Germline CDR1 and CDR2: SGHRS and YFSETQ. V lost 0 bases and J 4 bases, leaving 10 bases between the germline ends. The CDR3 nucleotides read TGCGCCAGCAGCTTGGAGGAATGGGGCACTGAAGCTTTCTTT. It translates to CASSLEEWGTEAFF. Looking up the rest from reference TRBV5-1 and TRBJ1-1 gives the full variable domain: KAGVTQTPRYLIKTRGQQVTLSCSPISGHRSVSWYQQTPGQGLQFLFEYFSETQRNKGNFPGRFSGRQFSNSRSEMNVSTLELGDSALYLCASSLEEWGTEAFFGQGTRLTVV.

The chain employs TRBV18 and TRBJ2-7; 7 nucleotides agree with TRBD1. CDR3 length: 14 amino acids. Germline V gives CDR1 KGHSH, CDR2 LQKENI. V gave up 5 bases and J gave up 3 bases; unmatched junction bases: 7. CDR3 region: CASSETGLLYEQYF. The CDR3 DNA is TGTGCCAGCTCAGAGACAGGGCTCCTCTACGAGCAGTACTTC.

The rearrangement uses TRBV2 and TRBJ2-5; maybe TRBD1 (6 bases). Trimming took 3 bases from V and 4 from J, leaving 15 bases between them. CDR1 is SNHLY and CDR2 is FYNNEI in the germline V gene. The CDR3 runs 15 residues. The CDR3 sequence is CASSERQVGRETQYF. The DNA of the CDR3 is TGTGCCAGCAGTGAGAGACAGGTTGGTCGAGAGACCCAGTACTTC.

This clone showed up just a few times. This chain joins TRBV5-4 and TRBJ2-5; D gene unclear. The germline V gene encodes CDR1 SGHNT and CDR2 YYREEE (reference sequence). The CDR3 consists of 12 residues. V was cut by 6 bases and J by 6 bases, with 12 bases left in between. CDR3 loop: CASTDRVKTQYF. In DNA form, the CDR3 reads TGTGCCAGCACTGATCGCGTGAAGACCCAGTACTTC.

This clone is a singleton in its sample. The rearrangement joins TRBV9 to TRBJ2-7, with TRBD2 matching over 9 bases. V was clipped by 2 bases and J by 2 bases; unmatched bases: 5. Per germline, CDR1 SGDLS and CDR2 YYNGEE. CDR3 length equals 15 residues. The CDR3 is CASSVQAGGPYEQYF. The CDR3 coding sequence is TGTGCCAGCAGCGTCCAAGCGGGAGGACCCTACGAGCAGTACTTC.

The rearrangement links TRBV6-5 to TRBJ1-1, with D hard to call. The length of the CDR3 is 12 residues. Germline-derived CDR1 and CDR2 are MNHEY and SVGAGI. The V and J ends lost 0 bases and 4 bases respectively, with 3 bases between them. CDR3 DNA: TGTGCCAGCAGTTACTCCTCCACTGAAGCTTTCTTT. It codes for CASSYSSTEAFF.

This rearrangement joins TRBV5-6 to TRBJ2-3, with TRBD2 matching over 7 bases. The CDR3 is 14 residues long. Germline values: CDR1 SGHDT, CDR2 YYEEEE. V was clipped by 3 bases and J by 3 bases; unmatched bases: 4. The DNA of the CDR3 is TGTGCCAGCAGCTGGACCGGGGGGACAGATACGCAGTATTTT. Translation: CASSWTGGTDTQYF.

The chain links TRBV7-9 to TRBJ2-1, with D unresolved. Per germline, CDR1 SEHNR and CDR2 FQNEAQ (reference sequence). The CDR3 consists of 12 residues. Trimming stripped 5 bases from V and 6 bases from J, with 8 bases between. The CDR3 DNA follows: TGTGCCAGCAGCCACAATTTCAATGAGCAGTTCTTC. Protein product: CASSHNFNEQFF. The whole variable domain, filled in from reference TRBV7-9 and TRBJ2-1, reads DTGVSQNPRHKITKRGQNVTFRCDPISEHNRLYWYRQTLGQGPEFLTYFQNEAQLEKSRLLSDRFSAERPKGSFSTLEIQRTEQGDSAMYLCASSHNFNEQFFGPGTRLTVL.

The chain has TRBV19 and TRBJ1-2; 7 bases are shared with TRBD1. The germline gives CDR1 LNHDA, CDR2 SQIVND (reference sequence). Unmatched junction bases numbered 7, after V lost 4 bases and J lost 14 bases. The CDR3 has 11 residues. CDR3 coding DNA: TGTGCCAGTAGTACCCCGACAGGGTATACCTTC. It is translated as CASSTPTGYTF.

The chain combines TRBV1 with TRBJ2-3; the table's D gene call, TRBD2, was not cross checked with the DNA. TRBV1 has pseudogene status. This CDR3 is 17 amino acids long. CDR3 amino acids: CTSSQVHLAGDTDTQYF. The CDR3 nucleotides are TGCACCAGCAGCCAAGTCCACCTAGCGGGTGACACAGATACGCAGTATTTT.

This clone came up once. The genes are TRBV30 and TRBJ1-3; 10 bases are a match to TRBD1. V dropped 1 base and J dropped 0; count of bases not matched to a gene: 6. The CDR3 is made up of 17 amino acids. Per the germline V gene, CDR1 is GTSNPN and CDR2 is SVGIG (reference sequence). CDR3 sequence: CAWSGARTGGSGNTIYF. In DNA, the CDR3 is TGTGCCTGGAGTGGCGCCCGGACAGGGGGCTCTGGAAACACCATATATTTT. Full variable domain (outside the CDR3, taken from reference TRBV30 and TRBJ1-3): SQTIHQWPATLVQPVGSPLSLECTVEGTSNPNLYWYRQAAGRGLQLLFYSVGIGQISSEVPQNLSASRPQDRQFILSSKKLLLSDSGFYLCAWSGARTGGSGNTIYFGEGSWLTVV.